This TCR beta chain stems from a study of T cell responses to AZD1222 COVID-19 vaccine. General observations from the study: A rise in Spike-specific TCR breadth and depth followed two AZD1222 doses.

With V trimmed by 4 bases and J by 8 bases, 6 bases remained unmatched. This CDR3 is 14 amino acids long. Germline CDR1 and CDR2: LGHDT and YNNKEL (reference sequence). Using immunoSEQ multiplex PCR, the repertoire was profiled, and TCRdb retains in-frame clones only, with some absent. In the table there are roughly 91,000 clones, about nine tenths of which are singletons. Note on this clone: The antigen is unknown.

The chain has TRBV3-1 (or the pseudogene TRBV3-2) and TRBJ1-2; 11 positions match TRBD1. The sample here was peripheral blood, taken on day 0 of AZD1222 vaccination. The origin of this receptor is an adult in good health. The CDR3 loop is CASSLRDRGKGYTF. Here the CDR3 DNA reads TGTGCCAGCAGCCTACGGGACAGGGGGAAAGGCTACACCTTC.